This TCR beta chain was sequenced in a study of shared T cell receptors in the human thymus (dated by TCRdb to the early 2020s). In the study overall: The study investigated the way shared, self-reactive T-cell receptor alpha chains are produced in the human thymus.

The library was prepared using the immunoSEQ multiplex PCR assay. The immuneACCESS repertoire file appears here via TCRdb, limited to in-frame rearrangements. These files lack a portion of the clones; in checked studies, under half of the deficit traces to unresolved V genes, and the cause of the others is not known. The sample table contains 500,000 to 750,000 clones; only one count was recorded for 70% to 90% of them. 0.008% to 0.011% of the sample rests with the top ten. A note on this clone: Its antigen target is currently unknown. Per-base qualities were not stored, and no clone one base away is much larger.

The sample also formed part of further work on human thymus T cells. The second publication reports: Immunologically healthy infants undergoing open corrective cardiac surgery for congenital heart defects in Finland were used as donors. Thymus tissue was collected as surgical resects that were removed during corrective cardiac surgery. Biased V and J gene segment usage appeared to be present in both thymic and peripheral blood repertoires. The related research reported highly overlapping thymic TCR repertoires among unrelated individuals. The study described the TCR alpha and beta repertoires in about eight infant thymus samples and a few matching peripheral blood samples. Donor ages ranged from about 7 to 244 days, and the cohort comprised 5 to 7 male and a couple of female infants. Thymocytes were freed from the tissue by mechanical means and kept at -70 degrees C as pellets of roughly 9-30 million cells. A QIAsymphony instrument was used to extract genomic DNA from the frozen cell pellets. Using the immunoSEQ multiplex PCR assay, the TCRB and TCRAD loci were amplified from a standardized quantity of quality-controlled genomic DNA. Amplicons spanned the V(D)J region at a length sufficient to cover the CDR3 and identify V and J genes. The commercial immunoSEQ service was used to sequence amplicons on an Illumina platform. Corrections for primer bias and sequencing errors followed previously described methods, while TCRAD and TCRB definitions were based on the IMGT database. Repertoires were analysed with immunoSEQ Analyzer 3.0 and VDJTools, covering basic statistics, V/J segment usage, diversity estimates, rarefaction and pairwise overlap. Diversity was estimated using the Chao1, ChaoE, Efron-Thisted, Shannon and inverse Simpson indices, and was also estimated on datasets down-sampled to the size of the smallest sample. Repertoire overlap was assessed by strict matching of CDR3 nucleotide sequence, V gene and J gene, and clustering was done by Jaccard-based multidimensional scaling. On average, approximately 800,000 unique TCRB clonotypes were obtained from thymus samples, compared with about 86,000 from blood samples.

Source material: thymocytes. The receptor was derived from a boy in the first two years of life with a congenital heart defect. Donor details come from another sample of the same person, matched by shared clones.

The DNA sequence is given as TGTGCCAGCAGTGAACCAGGGAGGGAGACCCAGTACTTC. It is translated as CASSEPGRETQYF. The sequence links TRBV2 to TRBJ2-5; the D gene is possibly TRBD2, with 6 bases matching. CDR1 and CDR2 are read off the germline V gene as SNHLY and FYNNEI. The CDR3 runs 13 amino acids, cysteine and phenylalanine included. The read is trimmed to its CDR3 DNA, 39 bases read in frame from base 1. Trimming takes 2 bases from V and 5 bases from J, and the germline ends sit 9 bases apart.